This T cell receptor beta chain was identified during a study of CXCR3-negative and CXCR3-positive naive CD8 T cells. Regarding the study as a whole: CXCR3-positive naive cells had TRB CDR3s that were more hydrophobic than CXCR3-negative naive cells had.

Germline V gene lookup returns CDR1 SGHAT and CDR2 FQNNGV. This CDR3 spans 15 amino acids. Libraries were UMI-labeled 5' RACE TRB cDNA. TCRdb processed the 5' RACE reads again and assigns one entry to each CDR3 protein, with no DNA. The sample features about 150,000 distinct CDR3 sequences, with 0.45% to 0.6% in its top ten. A note on this clonotype: Its antigen is unknown.

The clonotype comes from a human donor in good health. Some clones in this sample may be carry-over from other donors' samples. The sequenced sample consisted of naive CXCR3+ CD8+ T cells from blood. Documented subset: CD45RO-CCR7+CD27+CD95- naive CD8+ T cells expressing CXCR3 (TNR3+). The chain joins TRBV11-2 to TRBJ2-7; lacking DNA, the TRBD1 call made by TCRdb goes unchecked. The CDR3 here is CASSLLGEEDYEQYF.